This T cell receptor beta chain appears in the sequencing data of a study of low-dose radiotherapy and immunotherapy resistance in tumors (dated by TCRdb to between 2020 and 2023). Context from the whole study: In Cohort 1, each fraction delivered 0.5 Gy every 2 weeks, and the prescribed total PTV dose was 6.5 Gy. Starting on cycle 1 day 1, patients took 300 mg of aspirin by mouth once daily for four cycles. Eight patients were included in the translational analysis, namely three from the first dose cohort plus the first five from the second dose cohort. For Cohort 2, the dose was 1 Gy per fraction given every two weeks, adding up to 13 Gy in total across 26 weeks. Cyclophosphamide 200 mg/m2 was administered intravenously every two weeks, one day before each radiation and immunotherapy administration. Patients were given nivolumab as a 240 mg flat dose every two weeks and ipilimumab at 1 mg/kg every six weeks, with both drugs delivered intravenously. Trial participants were not randomized into treatment groups.

In its sample, this clonotype was seen a few times. The antigen this receptor binds is unknown. Per-base quality was not reported, and no clone a single base away is much larger than it. Trimmed from V: 4 bases; trimmed from J: 6 bases; junction bases lacking a gene match: 10. Looking up the germline V gene yields CDR1 SGHTA and CDR2 FQGNSA. The cysteine opens and the phenylalanine closes a CDR3 of 15 amino acids. Of the read, only the CDR3 DNA is kept; its 45 bases are in frame from base 1. To make first-strand cDNA, Superscript III was used along with a set of TRAV- and TRBV-specific primers so that both the TCRalpha and TCRbeta chains were covered. TCRs were amplified for about 20 PCR cycles with Phusion, using a constant-region primer paired with the adapter attached to the V primers. Amplification of the isolated mRNA was done with the MessageAmp II aRNA Amplification Kit, which involved a roughly 15-hour in vitro transcription at 37 degrees C. The Dynabeads mRNA DIRECT Purification Kit was used to isolate mRNA for TCR sequencing. Indexed Illumina adapters were added in a second Phusion PCR of 20 to 30 cycles, after which AMPure XP beads were used to purify the products. The study's processing was this. Using custom Perl scripts, TCR sequences encoding the same protein were pooled, out-of-frame sequences were removed, and the abundance of each clonotype was computed. Any TCR sequence backed by just one read was left out of the analysis. Shannon entropy, Gini index, clonality, richness, and the frequency of TCRs shared between repertoires were included as repertoire metrics. Starting from the raw public reads, TCRdb applied fastp trimming at Q25, assembled clones with MiXCR and retained in-frame beta chains. Rows matching on CDR3 protein sequence are summarized as one entry with the most common DNA and genes. The V and J calls, along with clone size, are taken from TCRdb and not from the paper's own processing. Present in this sample are about 9,800 distinct CDR3 sequences, around 75% of which were seen just once. The ten top clones hold approximately 1.3% of the sample.

Donors were enrolled in RACIN, a single-arm phase I dose-escalation trial combining nivolumab, ipilimumab, aspirin, low-dose cyclophosphamide and low-dose radiotherapy. Patients were eligible if they had advanced solid tumors that were TIL-negative. Recombination connected TRBV7-2 to TRBJ2-7, and 9 bases in between align with TRBD2. The TCR was taken from a human donor with advanced metastatic prostate, ovarian, gallbladder or colorectal cancer (not recorded which). This table probably holds off-target reads from a library built for another chain. In nucleotide form, the sequence is TGTGCCAGCAGCTACGCCGGGACTAGCTACGGCGAGCAGTACTTC. This is translated as CASSYAGTSYGEQYF. Full variable domain (CDR3 extended with the reference TRBV7-2 and TRBJ2-7 proteins): GAGVSQSPSNKVTEKGKDVELRCDPISGHTALYWYRQSLGQGLEFLIYFQGNSAPDKSGLPSDRFSAERTGGSVSTLTIQRTQQEDSAVYLCASSYAGTSYGEQYFGPGTRLTVT.